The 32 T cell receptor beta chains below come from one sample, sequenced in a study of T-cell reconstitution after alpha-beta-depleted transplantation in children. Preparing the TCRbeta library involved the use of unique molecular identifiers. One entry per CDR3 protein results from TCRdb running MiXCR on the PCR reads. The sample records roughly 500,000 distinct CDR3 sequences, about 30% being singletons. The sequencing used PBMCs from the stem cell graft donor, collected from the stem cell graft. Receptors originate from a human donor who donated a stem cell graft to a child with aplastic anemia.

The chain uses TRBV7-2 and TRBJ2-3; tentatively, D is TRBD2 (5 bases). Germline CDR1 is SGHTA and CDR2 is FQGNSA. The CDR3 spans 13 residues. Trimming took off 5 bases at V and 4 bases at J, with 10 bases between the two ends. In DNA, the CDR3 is TGTGCCAGCAGCCCGCGGGCGCCAGATACGCAGTATTTT. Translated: CASSPRAPDTQYF.

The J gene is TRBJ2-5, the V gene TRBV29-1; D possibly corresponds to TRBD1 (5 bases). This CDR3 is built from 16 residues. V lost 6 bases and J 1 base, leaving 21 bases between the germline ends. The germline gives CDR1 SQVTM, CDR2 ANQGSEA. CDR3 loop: CSVKLNSAGPQETQYF. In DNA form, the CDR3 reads TGCAGCGTAAAACTGAACTCCGCAGGGCCCCAAGAGACCCAGTACTTC.

CDR3 DNA sequence: TGTGCCAGCAGCCGTCATCGGCTCCGAGGGGGCTACACAGATACGCAGTATTTT. Protein: CASSRHRLRGGYTDTQYF. The chain recombines TRBV27 with TRBJ2-3; 7 bases map to TRBD1. Per germline, CDR1 MNHEY and CDR2 SMNVEV (reference sequence). Trimming at V came to 6 bases and at J to 2 bases, leaving 17 bases not matched to a gene. CDR3 length equals 18 residues.

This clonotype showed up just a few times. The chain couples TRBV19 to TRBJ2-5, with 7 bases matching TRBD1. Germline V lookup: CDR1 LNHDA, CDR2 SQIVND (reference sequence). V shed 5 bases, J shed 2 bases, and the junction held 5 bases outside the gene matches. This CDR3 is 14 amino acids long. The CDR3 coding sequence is TGTGCCAGTAGTCGGGGACAGAGGCAAGAGACCCAGTACTTC. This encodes CASSRGQRQETQYF.

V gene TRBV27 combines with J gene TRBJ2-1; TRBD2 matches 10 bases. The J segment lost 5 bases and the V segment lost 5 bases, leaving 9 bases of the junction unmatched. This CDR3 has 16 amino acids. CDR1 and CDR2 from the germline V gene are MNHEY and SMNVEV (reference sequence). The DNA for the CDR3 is TGTGCCAGCAGTGTACTCGGGACTAGCGCAAACAATGAGCAGTTCTTC. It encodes CASSVLGTSANNEQFF.

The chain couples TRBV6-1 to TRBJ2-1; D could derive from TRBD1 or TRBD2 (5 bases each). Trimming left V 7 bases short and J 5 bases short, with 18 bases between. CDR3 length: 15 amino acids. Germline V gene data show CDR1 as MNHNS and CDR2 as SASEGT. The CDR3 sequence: CASIMRVLGDNEQFF. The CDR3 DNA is TGTGCCAGCATCATGAGGGTTTTGGGGGACAATGAGCAGTTCTTC.

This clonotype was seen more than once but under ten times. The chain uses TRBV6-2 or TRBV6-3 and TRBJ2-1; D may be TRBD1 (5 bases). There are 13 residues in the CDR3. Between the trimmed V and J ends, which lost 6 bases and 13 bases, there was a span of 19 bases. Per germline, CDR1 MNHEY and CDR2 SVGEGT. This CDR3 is CASRTPQGIDQFF. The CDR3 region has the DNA TGTGCCAGCAGAACGCCTCAGGGTATTGATCAGTTCTTC.

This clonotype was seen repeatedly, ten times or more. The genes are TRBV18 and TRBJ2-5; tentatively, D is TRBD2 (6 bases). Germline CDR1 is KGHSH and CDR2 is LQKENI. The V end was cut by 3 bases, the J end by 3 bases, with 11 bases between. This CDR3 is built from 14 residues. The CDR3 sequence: CASSPITSKETQYF. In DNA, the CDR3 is TGTGCCAGCTCACCTATAACTAGCAAAGAGACCCAGTACTTC.

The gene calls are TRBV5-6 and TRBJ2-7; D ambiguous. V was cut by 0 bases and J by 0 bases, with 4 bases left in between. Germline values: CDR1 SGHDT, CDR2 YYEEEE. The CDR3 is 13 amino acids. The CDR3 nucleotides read TGTGCCAGCAGCTTGGTTACCTCCTACGAGCAGTACGTC. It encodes CASSLVTSYEQYV.

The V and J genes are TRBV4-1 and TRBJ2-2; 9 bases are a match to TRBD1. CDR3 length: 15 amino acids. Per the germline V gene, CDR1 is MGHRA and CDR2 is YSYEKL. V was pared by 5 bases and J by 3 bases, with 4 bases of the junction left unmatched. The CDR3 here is CASSTGGADTGELFF. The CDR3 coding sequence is TGCGCCAGCAGCACAGGGGGCGCTGACACCGGGGAGCTGTTTTTT.

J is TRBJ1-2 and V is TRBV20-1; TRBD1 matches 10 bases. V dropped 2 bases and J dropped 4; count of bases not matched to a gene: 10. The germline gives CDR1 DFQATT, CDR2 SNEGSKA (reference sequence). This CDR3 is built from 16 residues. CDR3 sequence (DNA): TGCAGTGCTAGAATTCCGGGACAGGGGACCCTCTATGGCTACACCTTC. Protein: CSARIPGQGTLYGYTF.

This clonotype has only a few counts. The CDR3 here is CASSLVGNTNEKLFF. CDR3 sequence (DNA): TGTGCCAGCAGCTTAGTAGGGAACACTAATGAAAAACTGTTTTTT. The genes are TRBV7-2 and TRBJ1-4, with D unclear. The length of the CDR3 is 15 residues. Germline V gene sequence: CDR1 SGHTA, CDR2 FQGNSA. V lost 1 base to trimming and J lost 2 bases, with 8 bases between them. The full variable domain, rest sourced from reference TRBV7-2 and TRBJ1-4, is GAGVSQSPSNKVTEKGKDVELRCDPISGHTALYWYRQSLGQGLEFLIYFQGNSAPDKSGLPSDRFSAERTGGSVSTLTIQRTQQEDSAVYLCASSLVGNTNEKLFFGSGTQLSVL.

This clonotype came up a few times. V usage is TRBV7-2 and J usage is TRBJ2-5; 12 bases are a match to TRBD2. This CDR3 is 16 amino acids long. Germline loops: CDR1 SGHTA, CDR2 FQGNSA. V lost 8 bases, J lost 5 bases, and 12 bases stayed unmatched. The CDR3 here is CASAKRLAGGRETQYF. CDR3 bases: TGTGCCAGCGCTAAACGGCTAGCGGGAGGGCGGGAGACCCAGTACTTC. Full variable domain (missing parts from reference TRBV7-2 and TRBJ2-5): GAGVSQSPSNKVTEKGKDVELRCDPISGHTALYWYRQSLGQGLEFLIYFQGNSAPDKSGLPSDRFSAERTGGSVSTLTIQRTQQEDSAVYLCASAKRLAGGRETQYFGPGTRLLVL.

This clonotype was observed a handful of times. Here the CDR3 reads CASLPRTDMNTEAFF. CDR3 coding DNA: TGTGCCAGCCTACCCCGAACGGACATGAACACTGAAGCTTTCTTT. The chain combines TRBV18 with TRBJ1-1, with TRBD1 as a possible D gene (5 bases). CDR3 length: 15 amino acids. V dropped 8 bases and J dropped 0 bases, with 16 bases sitting between them. Germline CDR1 and CDR2: KGHSH and LQKENI.

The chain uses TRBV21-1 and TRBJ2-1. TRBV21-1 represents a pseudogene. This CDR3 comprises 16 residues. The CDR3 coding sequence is TGTGCCAGCAGCCCCAGTTCTGTAAGTCCCTACAATGAGCAGTTCTTC. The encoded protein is CASSPSSVSPYNEQFF.

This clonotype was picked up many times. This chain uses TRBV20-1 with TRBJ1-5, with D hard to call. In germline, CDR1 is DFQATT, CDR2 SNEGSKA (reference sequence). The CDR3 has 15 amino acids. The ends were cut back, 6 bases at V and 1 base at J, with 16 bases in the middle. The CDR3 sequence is CSAPEILGSNQPQHF. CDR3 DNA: TGCAGTGCGCCGGAGATACTGGGCAGCAATCAGCCCCAGCATTTT.

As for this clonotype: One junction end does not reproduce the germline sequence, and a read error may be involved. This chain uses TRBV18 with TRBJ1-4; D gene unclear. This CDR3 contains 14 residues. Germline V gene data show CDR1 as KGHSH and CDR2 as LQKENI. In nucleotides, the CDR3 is TGCGCCAGCAGCCCGACATCCACCAATGAAAAACTGTTTTTT. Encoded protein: CASSPTSTNEKLFF.

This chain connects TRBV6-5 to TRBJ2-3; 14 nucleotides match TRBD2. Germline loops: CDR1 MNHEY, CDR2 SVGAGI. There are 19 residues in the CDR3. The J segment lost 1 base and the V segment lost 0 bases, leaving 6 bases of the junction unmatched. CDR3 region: CASSYSSRGLAGGTDTQYF. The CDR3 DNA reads TGTGCCAGCAGTTACTCGAGTAGGGGACTAGCGGGAGGCACAGATACGCAGTATTTT.

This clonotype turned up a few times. CDR3 loop: CASSLGQGYTF. CDR3 bases: TGTGCCAGCAGCTTGGGTCAGGGCTACACCTTC. The J gene is TRBJ1-2, the V gene TRBV5-4; D is unclear. Germline CDR1 is SGHNT and CDR2 is YYREEE (reference sequence). Trimming shortened V by 0 bases and J by 8 bases, and 5 bases separated the two germline ends. This CDR3 comprises 11 residues.

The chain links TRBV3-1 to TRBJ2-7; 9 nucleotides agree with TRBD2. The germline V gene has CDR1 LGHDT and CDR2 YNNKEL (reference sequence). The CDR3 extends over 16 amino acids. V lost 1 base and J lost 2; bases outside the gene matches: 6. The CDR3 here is CASSQGSGSSPYEQYF. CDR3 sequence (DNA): TGTGCCAGCAGCCAAGGTAGCGGGAGCTCCCCCTACGAGCAGTACTTC.

CDR3: CSAPQGATANEKLFF. CDR3 coding DNA: TGCAGTGCTCCACAGGGGGCCACGGCTAATGAAAAACTGTTTTTT. The chain links TRBV20-1 to TRBJ1-4; 9 nucleotides match TRBD1. The CDR3 totals 15 residues. Per germline, CDR1 DFQATT and CDR2 SNEGSKA (reference sequence). J gave up 3 bases and V 5 bases, and 7 bases lay outside the gene matches.

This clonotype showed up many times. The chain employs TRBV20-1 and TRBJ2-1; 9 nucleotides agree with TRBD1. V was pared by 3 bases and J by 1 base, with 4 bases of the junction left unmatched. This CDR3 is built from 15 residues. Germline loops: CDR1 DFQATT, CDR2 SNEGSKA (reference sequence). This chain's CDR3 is CSARGQGFSYNEQFF. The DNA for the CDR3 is TGCAGTGCTAGGGGACAGGGATTTTCCTACAATGAGCAGTTCTTC.

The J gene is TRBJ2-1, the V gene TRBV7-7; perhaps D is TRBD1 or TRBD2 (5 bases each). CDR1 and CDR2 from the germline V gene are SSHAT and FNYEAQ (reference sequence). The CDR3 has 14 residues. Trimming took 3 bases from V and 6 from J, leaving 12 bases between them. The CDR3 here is CASSFGEGSNEQFF. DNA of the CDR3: TGTGCCAGCAGCTTCGGCGAGGGGTCCAATGAGCAGTTCTTC.

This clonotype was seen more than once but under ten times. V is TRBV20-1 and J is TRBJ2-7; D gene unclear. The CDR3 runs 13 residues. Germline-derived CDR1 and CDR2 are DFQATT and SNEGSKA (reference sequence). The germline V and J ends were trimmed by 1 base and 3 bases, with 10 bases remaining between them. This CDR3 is CSARVPGVYEQYF. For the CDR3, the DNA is TGCAGTGCTAGAGTGCCAGGCGTCTACGAGCAGTACTTC.

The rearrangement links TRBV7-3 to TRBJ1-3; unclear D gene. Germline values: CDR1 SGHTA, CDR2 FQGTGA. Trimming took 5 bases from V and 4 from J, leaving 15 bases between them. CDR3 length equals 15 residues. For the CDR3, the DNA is TGTGCCAGCAGCCCGGCACCTGCGGCGGGAAACACCATATATTTT. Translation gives CASSPAPAAGNTIYF.

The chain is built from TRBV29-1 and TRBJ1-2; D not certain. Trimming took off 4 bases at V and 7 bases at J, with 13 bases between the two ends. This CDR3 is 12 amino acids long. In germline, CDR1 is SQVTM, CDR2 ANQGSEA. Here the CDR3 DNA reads TGCAGCGTTGCGGGAGGGTGGAGTGGCTACACCTTC. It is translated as CSVAGGWSGYTF.

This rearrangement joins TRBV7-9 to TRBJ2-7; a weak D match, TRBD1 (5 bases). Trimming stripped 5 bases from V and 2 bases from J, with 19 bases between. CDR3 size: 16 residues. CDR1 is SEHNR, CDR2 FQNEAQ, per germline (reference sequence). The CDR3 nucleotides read TGTGCCAGCAGCCCATCGGCAGGGCCAAGTACCTACGAGCAGTACGTC. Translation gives CASSPSAGPSTYEQYV.

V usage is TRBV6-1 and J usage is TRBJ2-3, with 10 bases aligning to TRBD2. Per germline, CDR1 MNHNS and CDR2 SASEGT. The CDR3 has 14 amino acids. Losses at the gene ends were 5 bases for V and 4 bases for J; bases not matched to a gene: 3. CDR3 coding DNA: TGTGCCAGCAGTCTAGCGGGAGTGGCAGATACGCAGTATTTT. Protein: CASSLAGVADTQYF.

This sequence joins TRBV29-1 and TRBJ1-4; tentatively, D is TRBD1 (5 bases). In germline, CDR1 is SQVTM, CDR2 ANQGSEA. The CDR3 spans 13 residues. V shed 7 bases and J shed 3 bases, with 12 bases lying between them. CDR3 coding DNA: TGCAGCGCCGGGGGTCCCGCTAATGAAAAACTGTTTTTT. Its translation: CSAGGPANEKLFF.

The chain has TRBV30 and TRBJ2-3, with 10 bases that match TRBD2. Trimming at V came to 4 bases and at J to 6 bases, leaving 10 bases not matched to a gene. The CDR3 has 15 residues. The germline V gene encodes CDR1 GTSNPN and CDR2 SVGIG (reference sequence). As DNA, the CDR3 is TGTGCCTGGATCCCAGCGGGAGGGCCAGAGGATACGCAGTATTTT. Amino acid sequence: CAWIPAGGPEDTQYF.

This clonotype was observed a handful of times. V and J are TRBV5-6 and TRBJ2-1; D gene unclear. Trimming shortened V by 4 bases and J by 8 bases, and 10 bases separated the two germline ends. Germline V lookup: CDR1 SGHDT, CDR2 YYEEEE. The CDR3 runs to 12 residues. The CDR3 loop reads CASSPNMDEQFF. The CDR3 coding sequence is TGTGCCAGCAGCCCGAATATGGATGAGCAGTTCTTC.

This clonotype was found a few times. CDR3 sequence reads: CASSLITGTGIGYTF. CDR3 bases: TGTGCCAGCAGCTTAATAACCGGGACAGGGATTGGCTACACCTTC. The chain has TRBV7-2 and TRBJ1-2; 9 positions match TRBD1. V gave up 2 bases and J gave up 7 bases; unmatched junction bases: 8. The CDR3 loop spans 15 amino acids. Germline CDR1 and CDR2: SGHTA and FQGNSA. Variable domain in full (rest from reference TRBV7-2 and TRBJ1-2): GAGVSQSPSNKVTEKGKDVELRCDPISGHTALYWYRQSLGQGLEFLIYFQGNSAPDKSGLPSDRFSAERTGGSVSTLTIQRTQQEDSAVYLCASSLITGTGIGYTFGSGTRLTVV.